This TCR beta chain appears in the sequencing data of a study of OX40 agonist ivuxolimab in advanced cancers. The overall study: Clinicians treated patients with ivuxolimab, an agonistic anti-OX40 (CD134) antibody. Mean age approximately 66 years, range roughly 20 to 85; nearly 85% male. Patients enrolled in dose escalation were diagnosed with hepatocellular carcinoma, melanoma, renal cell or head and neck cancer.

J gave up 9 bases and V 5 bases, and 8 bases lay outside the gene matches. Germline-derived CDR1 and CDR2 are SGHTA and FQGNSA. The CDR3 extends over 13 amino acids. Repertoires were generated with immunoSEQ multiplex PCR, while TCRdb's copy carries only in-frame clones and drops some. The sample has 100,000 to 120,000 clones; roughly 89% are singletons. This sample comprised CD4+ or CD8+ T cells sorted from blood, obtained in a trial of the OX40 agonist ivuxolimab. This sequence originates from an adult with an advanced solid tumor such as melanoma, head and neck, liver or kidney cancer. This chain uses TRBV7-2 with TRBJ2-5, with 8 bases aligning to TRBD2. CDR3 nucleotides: TGTGCCAGCAGCCCCGGGACTAGTGAGGCCCAGTACTTC. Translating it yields CASSPGTSEAQYF. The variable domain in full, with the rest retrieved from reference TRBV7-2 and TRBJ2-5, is GAGVSQSPSNKVTEKGKDVELRCDPISGHTALYWYRQSLGQGLEFLIYFQGNSAPDKSGLPSDRFSAERTGGSVSTLTIQRTQQEDSAVYLCASSPGTSEAQYFGPGTRLLVL.